These 17 T cell receptor beta chains share one sample of origin, sequenced in a study of T cell changes during pregnancy in multiple sclerosis. The data were produced by immunoSEQ multiplex PCR, yet TCRdb's version contains in-frame clones alone and is incomplete. The sample has about 99,000 clones; about 91% are singletons. The material was peripheral blood, obtained after pregnancy. These TCRs come from a female donor with multiple sclerosis, enrolled in a pregnancy study.

The rearrangement links TRBV7-9 to TRBJ2-3; 9 bases fit TRBD2. CDR3 length equals 16 residues. Unmatched junction bases numbered 6, after V lost 5 bases and J lost 0 bases. Per germline, CDR1 SEHNR and CDR2 FQNEAQ (reference sequence). CDR3 sequence (DNA): TGTGCCAGCAGCGTTCGAACTAGCGGGAGCACAGATACGCAGTATTTT. Translated: CASSVRTSGSTDTQYF.

The chain employs TRBV2 and TRBJ1-4; 7 nucleotides line up with TRBD1. The CDR3 is 14 amino acids. The junction had 6 bases not matched to a gene; V was cut back by 7 bases and J by 4 bases. The V gene's germline CDR1 is SNHLY and CDR2 FYNNEI. CDR3 protein: CASTRTGFNEKLFF. The CDR3 DNA sequence: TGTGCCAGCACCAGGACAGGCTTTAATGAAAAACTGTTTTTT.

The J gene is TRBJ2-2, the V gene TRBV6-4; tentatively, D is TRBD2 (5 bases). Germline V gene lookup returns CDR1 MRHNA and CDR2 SNTAGT. This CDR3 is 14 amino acids long. V was shortened by 3 bases and J by 3 bases, with 8 bases between the two germline ends. CDR3 region: CASSEQRYTGELFF. CDR3 nucleotide sequence: TGTGCCAGCAGTGAACAGCGGTACACCGGGGAGCTGTTTTTT.

The V and J genes are TRBV19 and TRBJ2-3; a possible D gene is TRBD1 (6 bases). There are 13 residues in the CDR3. The V and J ends lost 4 bases and 4 bases respectively, with 9 bases between them. Looked up from germline, CDR1 is LNHDA and CDR2 is SQIVND (reference sequence). The CDR3 loop is CASSTRQADTQYF. In DNA form, the CDR3 reads TGTGCCAGTAGTACTCGACAGGCAGATACGCAGTATTTT.

This clone was recorded only once. The chain links TRBV23-1 to TRBJ1-2; D is unclear. TRBV23-1 is noted as an ORF with a role that remains uncertain. V was clipped by 3 bases and J by 5 bases, with 22 bases between them. The CDR3 is 17 amino acids. CDR3 sequence reads: CASSHTSQLGKLYGYTF. CDR3 nucleotides: TGCGCCAGCAGTCATACATCGCAGCTCGGGAAGCTTTATGGCTACACCTTC.

This clone has just a few counts. The genes are TRBV7-6 and TRBJ1-3; D is ambiguous. The germline V and J ends were trimmed by 0 bases and 0 bases, with 6 bases remaining between them. The germline V gene has CDR1 SGHVS and CDR2 FNYEAQ. This CDR3 has 15 amino acids. CDR3 residues: CASSLAAVSGNTIYF. CDR3 nucleotides: TGTGCCAGCAGCTTAGCGGCCGTCTCTGGAAACACCATATATTTT.

The chain uses TRBV7-3 and TRBJ2-5; 9 bases fit TRBD2. The CDR3 runs to 14 residues. The J segment lost 1 base and the V segment lost 5 bases, leaving 2 bases of the junction unmatched. The V gene's germline CDR1 is SGHTA and CDR2 FQGTGA. CDR3 amino acids: CASSTRGGQETQYF. As DNA, the CDR3 is TGTGCCAGCAGCACGCGGGGGGGCCAAGAGACCCAGTACTTC.

The chain couples TRBV16 to TRBJ1-4, with TRBD1 as a possible D gene (6 bases). The CDR3 consists of 15 residues. Germline V gives CDR1 KGHSY, CDR2 FQNENV. V lost 4 bases, J lost 4 bases, and 13 bases lay in between. CDR3 in DNA: TGTGCCAGCAGCCCGACCGGGGGGCGTAATGAAAAACTGTTTTTT. The encoded protein is CASSPTGGRNEKLFF.

The rearrangement uses TRBV28 and TRBJ1-2, with D perhaps matching TRBD1 (5 bases). There are 11 residues in the CDR3. The V gene lost 10 bases and the J gene lost 7 bases, with 13 bases spanning the gap. In germline, CDR1 is MDHEN, CDR2 SYDVKM. In DNA, the CDR3 is TGTGCCACCCGGCCAGGGTCTGGCTACACCTTC. It yields the protein CATRPGSGYTF.

This clone was counted once. The DNA of the CDR3 is TGTGCCAGCAGCTCACAGACAGGCCTAGTCAATGAGCAGTTCTTC. Its translation is CASSSQTGLVNEQFF. The chain recombines TRBV5-4 with TRBJ2-1; tentative D call: TRBD1 (6 bases). V lost 3 bases and J lost 6, with 16 bases in between. This CDR3 comprises 15 residues. CDR1 is SGHNT and CDR2 is YYREEE in the germline V gene (reference sequence). Full variable domain (outside the CDR3, taken from reference TRBV5-4 and TRBJ2-1): ETGVTQSPTHLIKTRGQQVTLRCSSQSGHNTVSWYQQALGQGPQFIFQYYREEENGRGNFPPRFSGLQFPNYSSELNVNALELDDSALYLCASSSQTGLVNEQFFGPGTRLTVL.

J is TRBJ2-7 and V is TRBV29-1; 8 bases match TRBD1. V was clipped by 5 bases and J by 0 bases; unmatched bases: 3. Germline assignment: CDR1 SQVTM and CDR2 ANQGSEA. This CDR3 contains 13 residues. CDR3 region: CSVLGQDSYEQYF. In DNA form, the CDR3 reads TGCAGCGTTTTGGGACAGGACTCCTACGAGCAGTACTTC.

This chain uses TRBV27 with TRBJ2-7; tentatively, D is TRBD1 (6 bases). The V end lost 6 bases, the J end lost 5 bases, and 20 bases lay between the germline ends. The CDR3 spans 15 residues. Germline V gives CDR1 MNHEY, CDR2 SMNVEV (reference sequence). CDR3 amino acids: CASSSTRQVLHEQYF. CDR3 nucleotides: TGTGCCAGCAGCTCAACCCGACAGGTCCTCCACGAGCAGTACTTC.

The chain employs TRBV28 and TRBJ2-7; the D gene is possibly TRBD1 (6 bases). Trimming left V 5 bases short and J 5 bases short, with 16 bases between. CDR1 is MDHEN and CDR2 is SYDVKM in the germline V gene. The CDR3 consists of 14 residues. CDR3 nucleotide sequence: TGTGCCAGCAGTCCGGACAGTGTAATCCACGAGCAGTACTTC. Protein product: CASSPDSVIHEQYF.

V usage is TRBV5-1 and J usage is TRBJ2-5; tentatively, D is TRBD1 (8 bases). The CDR3 runs 18 residues. The germline CDR1 and CDR2 sequences are SGHRS and YFSETQ. Trimming took off 4 bases at V and 2 bases at J, with 24 bases between the two ends. CDR3: CASSPGQGGISGQETQYF. The DNA for the CDR3 is TGCGCCAGCAGCCCTGGACAGGGAGGGATTTCCGGTCAAGAGACCCAGTACTTC.

The genes are TRBV27 and TRBJ2-1; TRBD2 aligns across 12 bases. The germline gives CDR1 MNHEY, CDR2 SMNVEV (reference sequence). The CDR3 is made up of 16 amino acids. V shed 6 bases and J 7 bases; nucleotides not matched to a gene: 10. CDR3 sequence reads: CASSLIGLAGRNEQFF. As DNA, the CDR3 is TGTGCCAGCAGCCTAATCGGACTAGCGGGGAGGAATGAGCAGTTCTTC.

This clone was counted a few times. V is TRBV5-1 and J is TRBJ1-2; 7 bases are shared with TRBD1. CDR1 and CDR2 from the germline V gene are SGHRS and YFSETQ. V lost 3 bases, J lost 4 bases, and 9 bases stayed unmatched. The CDR3 loop spans 15 amino acids. The CDR3 coding sequence is TGCGCCAGCAGCTGGGCCCAGGGACAGCCCTATGGCTACACCTTC. Protein sequence: CASSWAQGQPYGYTF.

V usage is TRBV7-8 and J usage is TRBJ1-1, with TRBD1 matching over 7 bases. CDR3 length equals 13 residues. J was trimmed by 7 bases and V by 5 bases; bases with no gene match: 7. The germline V gene encodes CDR1 SGHVS and CDR2 FQNEAQ. This CDR3 reads CASSPWTGREAFF. CDR3 nucleotides: TGTGCCAGCAGCCCCTGGACAGGCCGTGAAGCTTTCTTT.